The next 5 T cell receptor beta chains were all read from a single sample in a study of regulatory T cells in long-lasting Graves disease. Arm-PCR of CDR3 regions and iRepertoire HTBI primers were the basis on which TCR beta libraries were built. Via MiXCR, TCRdb re-called the multiplex PCR reads, giving one row per CDR3 protein. The data show some 330,000 distinct CDR3 sequences, roughly 25% seen once. Documented time point: persistent/refractory GD, antithyroid drugs over 5 years with positive TRAb. There was RNA extracted from PBMCs, and the TCR library was made from it. The source was peripheral blood mononuclear cells (PBMCs), collected when the disease was refractory, from a patient treated with antithyroid drugs. The receptors were gathered from a woman aged 40 to 55 with Graves disease.

The chain joins TRBV7-9 to TRBJ2-7; TRBD2 matches 9 bases. This CDR3 spans 15 amino acids. Trimming took 5 bases from V and 0 from J; bases not matched to a gene: 5. Germline V gene lookup returns CDR1 SEHNR and CDR2 FQNEAQ (reference sequence). CDR3 region: CASSPIAGDSYEQYF. The CDR3 coding sequence is TGTGCCAGCAGCCCCATAGCGGGGGACTCCTACGAGCAGTACTTC. The whole variable domain, filled in from reference TRBV7-9 and TRBJ2-7, reads DTGVSQNPRHKITKRGQNVTFRCDPISEHNRLYWYRQTLGQGPEFLTYFQNEAQLEKSRLLSDRFSAERPKGSFSTLEIQRTEQGDSAMYLCASSPIAGDSYEQYFGPGTRLTVT.

The CDR3 DNA follows: TGTGCCAGCAAGTACCGGGACAGGGGGCGAGGCGAGCAGTACTTC. Protein sequence: CASKYRDRGRGEQYF. V gene TRBV6-1 combines with J gene TRBJ2-5; 12 bases map to TRBD1. TRBJ2-7 explains the end of the DNA better; the J call may be wrong. Germline CDR1 is MNHNS and CDR2 is SASEGT. The CDR3 is 15 amino acids.

The V call is TRBV30, the J call TRBJ2-6; perhaps TRBD1 as D (5 bases). The germline CDR1 and CDR2 sequences are GTSNPN and SVGIG (reference sequence). The length of the CDR3 is 16 residues. Between the trimmed V and J ends, which lost 0 bases and 0 bases, there was a span of 9 bases. The CDR3 DNA follows: TGTGCCTGGAGTGTGGCAGGGTACTCTGGGGCCAACGTCCTGACTTTC. Its protein is CAWSVAGYSGANVLTF.

The table lists this clonotype with many counts. V usage is TRBV7-6 and J usage is TRBJ2-5; 7 nucleotides align to TRBD2. The germline V gene encodes CDR1 SGHVS and CDR2 FNYEAQ. This CDR3 contains 13 residues. Losses at the gene ends were 5 bases for V and 5 bases for J; bases not matched to a gene: 5. This CDR3 reads CASSSGTMETQYF. The CDR3 DNA sequence: TGTGCCAGCAGCAGCGGGACTATGGAGACCCAGTACTTC.

This chain uses TRBV6-1 with TRBJ2-2, with D possibly TRBD1 on 5 matching bases. Trimming cost V 0 bases and J 5 bases, with 10 bases left between them. Per the germline V gene, CDR1 is MNHNS and CDR2 is SASEGT. The CDR3 runs to 15 residues. CDR3 in amino acids: CASSEAHRGTGELFF. The DNA of the CDR3 is TGTGCCAGCAGTGAAGCGCATAGGGGAACCGGGGAGCTGTTTTTT.